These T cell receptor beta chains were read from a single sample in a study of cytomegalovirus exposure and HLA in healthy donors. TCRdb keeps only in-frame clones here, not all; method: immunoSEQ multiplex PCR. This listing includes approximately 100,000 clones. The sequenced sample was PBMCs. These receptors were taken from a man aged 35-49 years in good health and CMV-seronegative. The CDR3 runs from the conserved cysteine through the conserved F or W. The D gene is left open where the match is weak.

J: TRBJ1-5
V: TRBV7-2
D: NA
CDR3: CTSSLSSDQPQHF
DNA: TGTACCAGCAGCTTATCGTCCGATCAGCCCCAGCATTTT

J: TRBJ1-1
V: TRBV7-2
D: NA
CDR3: CASSLSTALNTEAFF
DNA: TGTGCCAGCAGCTTATCTACTGCCCTGAACACTGAAGCTTTCTTT

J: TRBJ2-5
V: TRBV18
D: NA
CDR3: CASSPGAQETQYF
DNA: TGTGCCAGCTCACCGGGGGCGCAAGAGACCCAGTACTTC

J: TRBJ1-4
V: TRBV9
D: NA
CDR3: CASSAQGRSEKLFF
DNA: TGTGCCAGCAGCGCACAGGGAAGGAGTGAAAAACTGTTTTTT

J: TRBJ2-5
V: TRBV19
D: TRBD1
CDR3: CASSEGQVRGTQYF
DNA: TGTGCCAGTAGTGAGGGACAGGTACGGGGGACCCAGTACTTC

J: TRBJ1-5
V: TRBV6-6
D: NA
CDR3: CASRIRDTDTQPQHF
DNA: TGTGCCAGCAGAATCCGGGACACCGACACACAGCCCCAGCATTTT

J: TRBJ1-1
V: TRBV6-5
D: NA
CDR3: CASTLDSLMNTEAFF
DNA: TGTGCCAGCACTTTGGACAGTCTAATGAACACTGAAGCTTTCTTT

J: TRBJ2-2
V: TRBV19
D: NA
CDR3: CASSIKGSGRYPGELFF
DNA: TGTGCCAGTAGTATAAAGGGGTCTGGCAGGTACCCCGGGGAGCTGTTTTTT

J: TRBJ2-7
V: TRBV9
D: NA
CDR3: CASSVDVGAYEQYF
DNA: TGTGCCAGCAGCGTAGATGTCGGAGCCTACGAGCAGTACTTC

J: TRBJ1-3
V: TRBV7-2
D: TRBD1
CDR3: CASSLRTGDPSSGNTIYF
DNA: TGTGCCAGCAGCTTAAGAACAGGGGACCCGAGTTCGGGAAACACCATATATTTT

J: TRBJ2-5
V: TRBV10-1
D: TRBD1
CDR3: CASSEPGQGLKEQYF
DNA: TGCGCCAGCAGTGAGCCGGGACAGGGATTGAAAGAGCAGTACTTC

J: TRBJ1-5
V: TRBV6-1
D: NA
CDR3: CASSEAGGRNQPQHF
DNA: TGTGCCAGCAGTGAAGCGGGAGGCCGGAATCAGCCCCAGCATTTT

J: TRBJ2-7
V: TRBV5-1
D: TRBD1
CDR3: CASSLEGQNYEQYF
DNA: TGCGCCAGCAGCTTGGAGGGACAGAACTACGAGCAGTACTTC

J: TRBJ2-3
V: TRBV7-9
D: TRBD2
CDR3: CASSSSKAGGGTDTQYF
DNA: TGTGCCAGCAGCTCCTCGAAAGCGGGAGGAGGCACAGATACGCAGTATTTT

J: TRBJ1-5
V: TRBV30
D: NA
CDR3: CASEYTSNQPQHF
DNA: TGTGCCTCAGAATACACAAGCAATCAGCCCCAGCATTTT

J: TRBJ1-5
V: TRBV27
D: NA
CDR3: CASSLSHGQGGGNQPQHF
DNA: TGTGCCAGCAGTTTATCCCACGGGCAGGGAGGCGGCAATCAGCCCCAGCATTTT

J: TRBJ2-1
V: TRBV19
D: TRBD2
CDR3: CASSICSGGYNEQFF
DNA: TGTGCCAGTAGTATATGCAGCGGGGGCTACAATGAGCAGTTCTTC

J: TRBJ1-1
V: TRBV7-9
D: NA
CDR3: CASSRGWSTEAFF
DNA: TGTGCCAGCAGCAGGGGGTGGAGCACTGAAGCTTTCTTT

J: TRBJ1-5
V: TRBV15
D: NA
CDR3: CATSRSAGKLGNQPQHF
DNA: TGTGCCACCAGCAGAAGTGCAGGGAAGTTGGGCAATCAGCCCCAGCATTTT

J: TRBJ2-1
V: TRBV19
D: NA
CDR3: CASSPFPGNEQFF
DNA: TGTGCCAGTAGTCCATTCCCGGGGAATGAGCAGTTCTTC

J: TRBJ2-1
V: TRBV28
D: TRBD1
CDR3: CASSLQGDSYNEQFF
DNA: TGTGCCAGCAGTTTACAGGGGGACTCCTACAATGAGCAGTTCTTC

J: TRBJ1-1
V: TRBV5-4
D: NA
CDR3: CASSLDRNTEAFF
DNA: TGTGCCAGCAGCCTGGACAGGAACACTGAAGCTTTCTTT

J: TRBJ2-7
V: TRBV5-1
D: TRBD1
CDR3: CASSPTGGRDEQYF
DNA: TGCGCCAGCAGCCCGACAGGGGGTAGGGACGAGCAGTACTTC

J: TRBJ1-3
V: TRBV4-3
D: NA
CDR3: CASSQAGDRGNTIYF
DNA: TGCGCCAGCAGCCAAGCGGGAGATAGGGGAAACACCATATATTTT

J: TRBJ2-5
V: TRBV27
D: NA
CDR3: CASSLMQGSKTQYF
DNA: TGTGCCAGCAGTTTAATGCAGGGCTCGAAGACCCAGTACTTC

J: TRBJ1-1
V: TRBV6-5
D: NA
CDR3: CASSYPQGGEAFF
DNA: TGTGCCAGCAGTTACCCTCAGGGTGGTGAAGCTTTCTTT

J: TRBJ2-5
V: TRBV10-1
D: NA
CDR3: CASSATKRDQETQYF
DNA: TGCGCCAGCAGCGCGACCAAACGGGACCAAGAGACCCAGTACTTC

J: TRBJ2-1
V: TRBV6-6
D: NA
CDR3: CASSSAASYNEQFF
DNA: TGTGCCAGCAGTTCTGCGGCGTCCTACAATGAGCAGTTCTTC

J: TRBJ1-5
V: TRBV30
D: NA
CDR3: CAWSSGRTRGSNQPQHF
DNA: TGTGCCTGGAGTTCCGGTCGGACCCGAGGGAGCAATCAGCCCCAGCATTTT

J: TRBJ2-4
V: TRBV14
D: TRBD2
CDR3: CASSPTDGGANIQYF
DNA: TGTGCCAGCAGCCCTACCGACGGGGGGGCGAACATTCAGTACTTC

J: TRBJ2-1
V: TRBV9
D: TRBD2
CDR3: CASSVSPSGRAGEQFF
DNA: TGTGCCAGCAGCGTAAGTCCTAGCGGGAGGGCGGGGGAGCAGTTCTTC

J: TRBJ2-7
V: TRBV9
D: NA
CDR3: CASSVSGGPSYEQYF
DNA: TGTGCCAGCAGCGTATCCGGGGGGCCCAGCTACGAGCAGTACTTC

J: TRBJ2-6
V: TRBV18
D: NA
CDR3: CASSQGRTSGANVLTF
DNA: TGTGCCAGCTCACAGGGCAGGACTTCTGGGGCCAACGTCCTGACTTTC

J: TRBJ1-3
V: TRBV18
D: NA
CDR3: CASSPAEVVSGNTIYF
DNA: TGTGCCAGCTCACCGGCCGAGGTGGTCTCTGGAAACACCATATATTTT

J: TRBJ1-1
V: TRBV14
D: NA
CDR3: CASSGQLNTEAFF
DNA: TGTGCCAGCAGCGGACAGTTGAACACTGAAGCTTTCTTT

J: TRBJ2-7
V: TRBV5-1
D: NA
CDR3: CASSLETGAGYEQYF
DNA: TGCGCCAGCAGCTTGGAAACAGGGGCGGGGTACGAGCAGTACTTC

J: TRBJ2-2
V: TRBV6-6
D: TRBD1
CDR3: CASRNRGLWGELFF
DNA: TGTGCCAGCAGGAACAGGGGGCTGTGGGGGGAGCTGTTTTTT

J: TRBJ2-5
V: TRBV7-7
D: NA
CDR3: CASSLMGGETQYF
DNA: TGTGCCAGCAGCTTAATGGGGGGAGAGACCCAGTACTTC

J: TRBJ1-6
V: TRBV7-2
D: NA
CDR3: CASSWISGRNSPLHF
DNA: TGTGCCAGCAGCTGGATATCGGGGAGGAATTCACCCCTCCACTTT

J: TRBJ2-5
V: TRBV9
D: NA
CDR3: CASSEGLYQETQYF
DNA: TGTGCCAGCAGCGAGGGACTGTACCAAGAGACCCAGTACTTC

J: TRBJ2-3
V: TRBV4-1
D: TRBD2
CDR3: CASSQSASGFADTQYF
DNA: TGCGCCAGCAGCCAATCGGCTAGCGGTTTCGCAGATACGCAGTATTTT

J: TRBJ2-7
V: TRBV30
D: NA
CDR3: CVCQPAGVNEQYF
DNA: TGTGTCTGTCAACCGGCAGGGGTCAACGAGCAGTACTTC

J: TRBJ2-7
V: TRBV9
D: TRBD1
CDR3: CASSLRTGNSYEQYF
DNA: TGTGCCAGCAGCCTCCGGACAGGCAACTCCTACGAGCAGTACTTC